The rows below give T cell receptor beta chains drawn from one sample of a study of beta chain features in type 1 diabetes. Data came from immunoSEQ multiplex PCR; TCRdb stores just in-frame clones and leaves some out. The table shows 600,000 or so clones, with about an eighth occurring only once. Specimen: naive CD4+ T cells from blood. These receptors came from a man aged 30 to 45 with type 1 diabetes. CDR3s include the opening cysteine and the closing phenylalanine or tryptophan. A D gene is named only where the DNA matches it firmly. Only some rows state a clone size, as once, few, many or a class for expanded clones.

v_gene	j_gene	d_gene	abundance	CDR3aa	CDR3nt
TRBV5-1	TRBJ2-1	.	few	CASSSDARGAGSEQFF	TGCGCCAGCAGCTCGGACGCTCGGGGGGCGGGCAGTGAGCAGTTCTTC
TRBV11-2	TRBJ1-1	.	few	CASSLEVGKAGNTEAFF	TGTGCCAGCAGCTTAGAAGTGGGTAAGGCGGGGAACACTGAAGCTTTCTTT
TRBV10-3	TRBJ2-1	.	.	CAISRDSQGEQFF	TGTGCCATCAGTCGTGACTCGCAGGGTGAGCAGTTCTTC
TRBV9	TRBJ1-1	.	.	CASSPRMNTEAFF	TGTGCCAGCAGCCCCCGCATGAACACTGAAGCTTTCTTT
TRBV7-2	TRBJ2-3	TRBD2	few	CASSLTSGPFTDTQYF	TGTGCCAGCAGCCTTACTAGCGGACCCTTCACAGATACGCAGTATTTT
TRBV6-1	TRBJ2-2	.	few	CASSVPVNTGELFF	TGTGCCAGCAGTGTCCCAGTGAACACCGGGGAGCTGTTTTTT
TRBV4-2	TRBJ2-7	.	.	CASSQDNFGYEQYF	TGTGCCAGCAGCCAAGACAACTTTGGCTACGAGCAGTACTTC
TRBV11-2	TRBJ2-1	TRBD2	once	CASSLSGVYNEQFF	TGTGCCAGCAGCTTAAGCGGGGTCTACAATGAGCAGTTCTTC
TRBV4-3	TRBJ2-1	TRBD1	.	CASSHQQGYGSYNEQFF	TGCGCCAGCAGCCATCAACAGGGGTACGGCTCCTACAATGAGCAGTTCTTC
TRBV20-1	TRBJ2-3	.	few	CSAKDDTQYF	TGCAGTGCTAAGGACGATACGCAGTATTTT
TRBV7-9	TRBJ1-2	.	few	CASSFPGYGYTF	TGTGCCAGCAGCTTCCCGGGCTATGGCTACACCTTC
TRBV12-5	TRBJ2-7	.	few	CASGFGANGYEQYF	TGTGCTAGTGGTTTCGGGGCTAACGGCTACGAGCAGTACTTC
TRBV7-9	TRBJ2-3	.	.	CASSLRTPSTDTQYF	TGTGCCAGCAGCCTCAGGACACCTAGCACAGATACGCAGTATTTT
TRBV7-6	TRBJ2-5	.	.	CASSPRETQETQYF	TGTGCCAGCAGCCCCCGGGAAACCCAAGAGACCCAGTACTTC
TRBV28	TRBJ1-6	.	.	CASTGPSGSPLHF	TGTGCCAGCACTGGACCCAGTGGTTCACCCCTCCACTTT
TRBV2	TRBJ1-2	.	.	CASRTGSRVGYGYTF	TGTGCCAGCAGAACCGGGTCCCGAGTCGGCTATGGCTACACCTTC
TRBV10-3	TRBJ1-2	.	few	CAISGGDSYGYTF	TGTGCCATCAGTGGAGGGGATAGCTATGGCTACACCTTC
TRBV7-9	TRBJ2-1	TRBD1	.	CASSFGTGVGNEQFF	TGTGCCAGCAGCTTCGGGACAGGGGTGGGCAATGAGCAGTTCTTC
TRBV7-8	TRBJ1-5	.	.	CASSLAQGQPQHF	TGTGCCAGCAGCTTAGCGCAGGGTCAGCCCCAGCATTTT
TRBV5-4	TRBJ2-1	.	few	CASSEGAGNPYNEQFF	TGTGCCAGCAGCGAGGGAGCAGGGAATCCCTACAATGAGCAGTTCTTC
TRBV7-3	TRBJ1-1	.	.	CASSRESFTEAFF	TGTGCCAGCAGCCGGGAGAGTTTCACTGAAGCTTTCTTT
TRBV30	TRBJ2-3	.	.	CAWSVRDTQYF	TGTGCCTGGAGTGTACGAGATACGCAGTATTTT